The next 2 T cell receptor beta chains were all read from a single sample in a study of T cell repertoires in cytomegalovirus infection. TCRdb independently ran MiXCR on the reads; one entry per CDR3 protein. The table shows about 220,000 distinct CDR3 sequences, with 30% to 45% occurring only once. Their antigens remain unidentified. The specimen comprised CD8+ T cells from cultured PBMCs, sampled from culture after CMV antigen stimulation. These receptors all stem from a human donor in good health (CMV status not recorded). Some clones in this sample may be carry-over from other donors' samples.

V and J are TRBV7-9 and TRBJ2-1; TRBD2 aligns across 9 bases. Trimming removed 4 bases from V and 0 bases from J; junction bases left unmatched: 7. Germline V CDR1 and CDR2: SEHNR, FQNEAQ (reference sequence). This CDR3 contains 17 residues. The CDR3, as DNA: TGTGCCAGCAGCTCCAGACTAGCGGAGAGCTCCTACAATGAGCAGTTCTTC. Its translation is CASSSRLAESSYNEQFF.

The chain employs TRBV9 and TRBJ1-5; D ambiguous. Germline CDR1 and CDR2: SGDLS and YYNGEE. This CDR3 contains 13 residues. The V and J ends lost 2 bases and 3 bases respectively, with 6 bases between them. CDR3: CASSVNNNQPQHF. CDR3 nucleotides: TGTGCCAGCAGCGTCAACAACAATCAGCCCCAGCATTTT.